One sample yielded the 27 T cell receptor beta chains listed below, sequenced in a study of T cells after yellow fever vaccination. One entry per CDR3 protein results from TCRdb running MiXCR on the 5' RACE reads. The sample carries 550,000 to 750,000 distinct CDR3 sequences, 13% recorded once. The sequenced sample was PBMCs, obtained on the day of the yellow fever booster vaccination. The receptors derive from a man aged 25 to 45 who received the YFV17D yellow fever vaccine.

This clonotype has just a few counts. The J gene is TRBJ2-5, the V gene TRBV18, with D tentatively TRBD1 or TRBD2 (6 bases each). This CDR3 has 15 residues. The germline V gene encodes CDR1 KGHSH and CDR2 LQKENI. Trimming left V 3 bases short and J 0 bases short, with 11 bases between. CDR3 coding DNA: TGTGCCAGCTCACCGAACGGGGGCAACCAAGAGACCCAGTACTTC. The encoded protein is CASSPNGGNQETQYF.

The table lists this clonotype with a few counts. This rearrangement joins TRBV29-1 to TRBJ2-5; no clear D gene. Trimming removed 4 bases from V and 2 bases from J, with 8 bases in between. Germline assignment: CDR1 SQVTM and CDR2 ANQGSEA. The CDR3 extends over 12 amino acids. CDR3 sequence: CSVVSIQETQYF. DNA of the CDR3: TGCAGCGTTGTATCGATACAAGAGACCCAGTACTTC. Full variable domain (missing parts from reference TRBV29-1 and TRBJ2-5): SAVISQKPSRDICQRGTSLTIQCQVDSQVTMMFWYRQQPGQSLTLIATANQGSEATYESGFVIDKFPISRPNLTFSTLTVSNMSPEDSSIYLCSVVSIQETQYFGPGTRLLVL.

V and J are TRBV29-1 and TRBJ2-7, with a weak D call TRBD1 (6 bases). The V gene lost 3 bases and the J gene lost 2 bases, with 8 bases spanning the gap. CDR1 SQVTM and CDR2 ANQGSEA come from the germline V gene. This CDR3 is 12 amino acids long. CDR3 sequence reads: CSVDSGAYEQYF. The CDR3 nucleotides are TGCAGCGTTGACTCAGGGGCCTACGAGCAGTACTTC.

The genes are TRBV7-9 and TRBJ1-1, with unresolved D. With 5 bases removed from V and 3 bases from J, the gap between germline ends came to 13 bases. Germline CDR1 and CDR2: SEHNR and FQNEAQ (reference sequence). CDR3 length: 14 amino acids. The CDR3 is CASSDQALDTEAFF. CDR3 DNA sequence: TGTGCCAGCAGCGATCAAGCCTTGGACACTGAAGCTTTCTTT.

The rearrangement uses TRBV5-6 and TRBJ2-7; D is undetermined. The germline V and J ends were trimmed by 6 bases and 3 bases, with 19 bases remaining between them. CDR1 is SGHDT and CDR2 is YYEEEE in the germline V gene. This CDR3 contains 15 residues. The CDR3 is CASTTLRFGLYEQYF. The CDR3 coding sequence is TGTGCCAGCACCACCCTGAGGTTCGGGCTCTACGAGCAGTACTTC. The full variable domain, its missing parts supplied by reference TRBV5-6 and TRBJ2-7, is DAGVTQSPTHLIKTRGQQVTLRCSPKSGHDTVSWYQQALGQGPQFIFQYYEEEERQRGNFPDRFSGHQFPNYSSELNVNALLLGDSALYLCASTTLRFGLYEQYFGPGTRLTVT.

This clonotype was seen a handful of times. The chain has TRBV7-2 and TRBJ1-5; D unclear. Trimming shortened V by 5 bases and J by 4 bases, and 6 bases separated the two germline ends. The germline V gene encodes CDR1 SGHTA and CDR2 FQGNSA. The CDR3 has 12 amino acids. DNA for the CDR3: TGTGCCAGCAGCCAGTTAAATCAGCCCCAGCATTTT. Its translation: CASSQLNQPQHF.

The V and J genes are TRBV7-9 and TRBJ2-1, with 13 bases fitting TRBD2. There are 14 residues in the CDR3. The junction had 5 bases not matched to a gene; V was cut back by 5 bases and J by 10 bases. Germline CDR1 is SEHNR and CDR2 is FQNEAQ (reference sequence). The CDR3 protein is CASSQGLAGFEQFF. The CDR3, as DNA: TGTGCCAGCAGCCAGGGACTAGCGGGGTTCGAGCAGTTCTTC.

This clonotype was observed a few times. The chain has TRBV7-7 and TRBJ2-3; TRBD2 matches 12 bases. Germline CDR1 and CDR2: SSHAT and FNYEAQ (reference sequence). V lost 5 bases and J lost 4; bases outside the gene matches: 4. The CDR3 spans 15 residues. DNA for the CDR3: TGTGCCAGCAGCCAAGGACTAGCGGGATCAGATACGCAGTATTTT. Translated, it gives CASSQGLAGSDTQYF.

This clonotype was detected ten times or more. V and J are TRBV7-2 and TRBJ2-5; possibly TRBD2 for D (5 bases). Germline loops: CDR1 SGHTA, CDR2 FQGNSA. V was pared by 1 base and J by 5 bases, with 8 bases between. CDR3 length: 13 residues. CDR3 DNA: TGTGCCAGCAGCTTAGGGGGAGTTGAGACCCAGTACTTC. As protein: CASSLGGVETQYF.

This clonotype turned up a few times. The CDR3 DNA is TGCAGCTCCGGAGGGCCGGGCAATGAGCAGTTCTTC. This encodes CSSGGPGNEQFF. V gene TRBV29-1 combines with J gene TRBJ2-1; D might be TRBD2 (6 bases). CDR1 SQVTM and CDR2 ANQGSEA come from the germline V gene. Trimming left V 8 bases short and J 6 bases short, with 14 bases between. The length of the CDR3 is 12 residues.

This sequence joins TRBV15 and TRBJ1-4, with D possibly matching TRBD1 (6 bases). V was pared by 0 bases and J by 8 bases, with 10 bases between. Germline CDR1 LNHNV, CDR2 YYDKDF (reference sequence). The CDR3 consists of 14 residues. The CDR3 coding sequence is TGTGCCACCAGCAGAGAGGGGGCTGGGGAAAAACTGTTTTTT. Translating gives CATSREGAGEKLFF.

This clonotype was picked up many times. The chain carries TRBV29-1 and TRBJ1-5, with D possibly being TRBD1 (5 bases). This CDR3 comprises 12 residues. The V end was cut by 6 bases, the J end by 1 base, with 7 bases between. Germline V gene sequence: CDR1 SQVTM, CDR2 ANQGSEA. The CDR3 DNA reads TGCAGCGTGGGGGGGAGCAATCAGCCCCAGCATTTT. Translated, it gives CSVGGSNQPQHF.

The rearrangement uses TRBV20-1 and TRBJ2-7; the match to TRBD2 covers 12 bases. The V gene end was trimmed by 6 bases and the J gene end by 0 bases; junction bases not matched to a gene: 3. This CDR3 region has 14 residues. The germline V gene encodes CDR1 DFQATT and CDR2 SNEGSKA (reference sequence). The chain's CDR3 is CSATSGRSSYEQYF. CDR3 sequence (DNA): TGCAGTGCGACTAGCGGGAGAAGCTCCTACGAGCAGTACTTC.

This clonotype was seen many times. The chain has TRBV29-1 and TRBJ2-5; D is ambiguous. In germline, CDR1 is SQVTM, CDR2 ANQGSEA. Trimming stripped 0 bases from V and 4 bases from J, with 15 bases between. This CDR3 contains 15 residues. The CDR3 DNA is TGCAGCGTTGAAGATCGGCGGCTAGGTGGAGAGACCCAGTACTTC. It translates to CSVEDRRLGGETQYF.

The V call is TRBV4-2, the J call TRBJ1-6; no clear D. CDR3 length: 14 amino acids. V was pared by 3 bases and J by 6 bases, with 9 bases between. Germline CDR1 and CDR2: LGHNA and YNFKEQ. The DNA for the CDR3 is TGTGCCAGCAGCCAGAGCAGTATTAATTCACCCCTCCACTTT. This translates into CASSQSSINSPLHF.

V and J are TRBV28 and TRBJ2-3; 7 bases agree with TRBD1. Looked up from germline, CDR1 is MDHEN and CDR2 is SYDVKM. The CDR3 covers 14 residues. The V segment lost 4 bases and the J segment 4 bases; nucleotides outside the gene matches: 5. The CDR3 loop is CASSSGQAPDTQYF. The CDR3 DNA follows: TGTGCCAGCAGTTCCGGACAGGCCCCAGATACGCAGTATTTT. Looking up the rest from reference TRBV28 and TRBJ2-3 gives the full variable domain: DVKVTQSSRYLVKRTGEKVFLECVQDMDHENMFWYRQDPGLGLRLIYFSYDVKMKEKGDIPEGYSVSREKKERFSLILESASTNQTSMYLCASSSGQAPDTQYFGPGTRLTVL.

This chain links TRBV19 with TRBJ2-6, with a weak D call TRBD1 (5 bases). Germline assignment: CDR1 LNHDA and CDR2 SQIVND (reference sequence). This CDR3 contains 17 residues. V gave up 6 bases and J gave up 0 bases, with 15 bases separating them. CDR3 residues: CASRPLGLSSGANVLTF. Here the CDR3 DNA reads TGTGCCAGTAGGCCATTGGGGCTAAGCTCTGGGGCCAACGTCCTGACTTTC. The full variable domain, completed using reference TRBV19 and TRBJ2-6, is DGGITQSPKYLFRKEGQNVTLSCEQNLNHDAMYWYRQDPGQGLRLIYYSQIVNDFQKGDIAEGYSVSREKKESFPLTVTSAQKNPTAFYLCASRPLGLSSGANVLTFGAGSRLTVL.

This clonotype was recorded at least ten times. The rearrangement joins TRBV28 to TRBJ2-1, with D possibly being TRBD2 (8 bases). Trimming shortened V by 6 bases and J by 8 bases, and 20 bases separated the two germline ends. The CDR3 contains 15 residues. Germline V CDR1 and CDR2: MDHEN, SYDVKM. The CDR3 loop reads CASSFAGGGGDEQFF. CDR3 coding DNA: TGTGCCAGCAGCTTTGCGGGAGGAGGGGGCGATGAGCAGTTCTTC. The whole variable domain, filled in from reference TRBV28 and TRBJ2-1, reads DVKVTQSSRYLVKRTGEKVFLECVQDMDHENMFWYRQDPGLGLRLIYFSYDVKMKEKGDIPEGYSVSREKKERFSLILESASTNQTSMYLCASSFAGGGGDEQFFGPGTRLTVL.

The chain carries TRBV6-1 and TRBJ2-7; 12 nucleotides align to TRBD2. V lost 3 bases and J lost 5; bases outside the gene matches: 5. Germline CDR1 and CDR2: MNHNS and SASEGT. There are 15 residues in the CDR3. CDR3 coding DNA: TGTGCCAGCAGTGATCCGGGACTAGCGGGTGACGAGCAGTACTTC. Protein: CASSDPGLAGDEQYF.

V is TRBV5-1 and J is TRBJ2-5, with 8 bases that match TRBD1. V lost 4 bases, J lost 5 bases, and 7 bases stayed unmatched. CDR1 SGHRS and CDR2 YFSETQ come from the germline V gene. The CDR3 is 14 amino acids. Here the CDR3 DNA reads TGCGCCAGCAGCATAGGCAGGACAGGGGAGACCCAGTACTTC. Translating it yields CASSIGRTGETQYF.

The rearrangement links TRBV5-1 to TRBJ2-5; D perhaps matches TRBD1 (6 bases). The ends were cut back, 4 bases at V and 5 bases at J, with 15 bases in the middle. The CDR3 covers 14 residues. CDR1 and CDR2 from the germline V gene are SGHRS and YFSETQ. For the CDR3, the DNA is TGCGCCAGCAGCCAGACAGGACCTGGGGAGACCCAGTACTTC. Protein sequence: CASSQTGPGETQYF.

The V gene is TRBV9, the J gene TRBJ1-4; TRBD1 matches 7 bases. V lost 4 bases to trimming and J lost 7 bases; unmatched junction nucleotides: 16. The CDR3 consists of 17 residues. CDR1 and CDR2 (germline): SGDLS, YYNGEE. CDR3 amino acids: CASSSSPNRGGSEKLFF. The CDR3, as DNA: TGTGCCAGCAGCTCGAGCCCTAACAGGGGTGGGAGTGAAAAACTGTTTTTT.

The V and J genes are TRBV12-3 or TRBV12-4 and TRBJ2-7; D is ambiguous. Trimming removed 5 bases from V and 3 bases from J, with 20 bases in between. The length of the CDR3 is 16 residues. In DNA form, the CDR3 reads TGTGCCAGCAGTCATTCCAACAGAGTTCAGTACTACGAGCAGTACTTC. Translating gives CASSHSNRVQYYEQYF.

This chain connects TRBV20-1 to TRBJ2-1; D is uncertain. The CDR3 is 10 residues long. Germline CDR1 reads DFQATT; CDR2 reads SNEGSKA (reference sequence). Between the trimmed V and J ends, which lost 3 bases and 9 bases, there was a span of 6 bases. CDR3 in DNA: TGCAGTGCTAGTGACCCTGAGCAGTTCTTC. It yields the protein CSASDPEQFF.

The chain is built from TRBV4-1 and TRBJ2-1; 9 positions match TRBD1. CDR1 is MGHRA, CDR2 YSYEKL, per germline. The V and J ends lost 0 bases and 6 bases, in that order; junction bases with no gene match: 3. This CDR3 spans 15 amino acids. The CDR3 sequence is CASSQERTGVNEQFF. The CDR3 coding sequence is TGCGCCAGCAGCCAAGAGAGGACAGGGGTCAATGAGCAGTTCTTC.

This clonotype occurred once. The CDR3 nucleotides are TGTGCCAGCAGTTTAACCCCCCGGGGAGTCACAGATACGCAGTATTTT. The encoded protein is CASSLTPRGVTDTQYF. J is TRBJ2-3 and V is TRBV28; D possibly corresponds to TRBD2 (5 bases). The CDR3 has 16 residues. V was shortened by 2 bases and J by 2 bases, with 14 bases between the two germline ends. Germline CDR1 reads MDHEN; CDR2 reads SYDVKM.

The table lists this clonotype with a few counts. The V call is TRBV15, the J call TRBJ2-3, with D possibly being TRBD2 (5 bases). Germline assignment: CDR1 LNHNV and CDR2 YYDKDF (reference sequence). The CDR3 is made up of 14 amino acids. V shed 1 base and J shed 4 bases, with 9 bases lying between them. DNA for the CDR3: TGTGCCACCAGCAGAGTTTCTAGCTCAGATACGCAGTATTTT. Translating it yields CATSRVSSSDTQYF.